Presented here are 14 T cell receptor beta chains from one specimen sequenced in a study of T cell responses to AZD1222 COVID-19 vaccine (dated by TCRdb to about 2021). The library relied on the immunoSEQ multiplex PCR assay. The clones in this table, taken by TCRdb from immuneACCESS, are in-frame only. Not every clone is retained; where verified, under half of the shortfall comes from an unresolved V gene, and the cause of the rest is unknown. Here the sample has 150,000 to 200,000 clones; less than 90% occur a single time. The ten biggest clones cover roughly 1.7% of the sample. Explained via the paper, the time point label denotes: baseline before first vaccination. The specimen comprised peripheral blood, sampled on day 0 of AZD1222 vaccination. Every receptor here comes from an adult in good health.

This clone came up once. The chain combines TRBV11-2 with TRBJ1-4; a weak D match, TRBD1 (5 bases). Trimming took 5 bases from V and 9 from J, leaving 19 bases between them. Germline loops: CDR1 SGHAT, CDR2 FQNNGV. The CDR3 is 15 amino acids. CDR3 bases: TGTGCCAGCAGCGACGGGCTCGGGGCCGGGAAAAAACTGTTTTTT. The encoded protein is CASSDGLGAGKKLFF.

The V call is TRBV7-2, the J call TRBJ2-2; TRBD2 matches at 9 bases. J lost 5 bases, V lost 1 base, and 8 bases had no gene match. There are 17 residues in the CDR3. Per germline, CDR1 SGHTA and CDR2 FQGNSA. DNA of the CDR3: TGTGCCAGCAGCTTAGTGGGTAGCGGGAGAACGACCGGGGAGCTGTTTTTT. Its protein product is CASSLVGSGRTTGELFF. Variable domain in full (rest from reference TRBV7-2 and TRBJ2-2): GAGVSQSPSNKVTEKGKDVELRCDPISGHTALYWYRQSLGQGLEFLIYFQGNSAPDKSGLPSDRFSAERTGGSVSTLTIQRTQQEDSAVYLCASSLVGSGRTTGELFFGEGSRLTVL.

The V and J genes are TRBV9 and TRBJ2-2; D is unresolved. V was cut by 7 bases and J by 5 bases, with 9 bases left in between. This CDR3 contains 12 residues. Looked up from germline, CDR1 is SGDLS and CDR2 is YYNGEE. The CDR3 region has the DNA TGTGCCAGCGGCCCGGCGACCGGGGAGCTGTTTTTT. Its protein product is CASGPATGELFF. Together with reference TRBV9 and TRBJ2-2, the CDR3 gives the full variable domain: DSGVTQTPKHLITATGQRVTLRCSPRSGDLSVYWYQQSLDQGLQFLIQYYNGEERAKGNILERFSAQQFPDLHSELNLSSLELGDSALYFCASGPATGELFFGEGSRLTVL.

The genes are TRBV28 and TRBJ1-5; TRBD1 is a possible D gene (6 bases). Germline lookup yields CDR1 MDHEN and CDR2 SYDVKM. The CDR3 spans 14 residues. Trimming stripped 5 bases from V and 7 bases from J, with 15 bases between. As DNA, the CDR3 is TGTGCCAGCAGTCGCGGGGGGGGCAGGCAGCCCCAGCATTTT. This encodes CASSRGGGRQPQHF. Based on the CDR3 plus reference TRBV28 and TRBJ1-5, the full variable domain is DVKVTQSSRYLVKRTGEKVFLECVQDMDHENMFWYRQDPGLGLRLIYFSYDVKMKEKGDIPEGYSVSREKKERFSLILESASTNQTSMYLCASSRGGGRQPQHFGDGTRLSIL.

The V and J genes are TRBV28 and TRBJ1-1, with a tentative D call TRBD1 (5 bases). The V end lost 8 bases, the J end lost 6 bases, and 19 bases lay between the germline ends. The germline CDR1 and CDR2 sequences are MDHEN and SYDVKM. This CDR3 has 14 amino acids. The CDR3 spells CASALNPRDAEAFF. DNA for the CDR3: TGTGCCAGCGCCCTAAACCCCAGGGATGCTGAAGCTTTCTTT.

This clone has more than one count but fewer than ten. This sample also contains other DNA sequences that code for the same CDR3. J is TRBJ2-7 and V is TRBV7-2; the match to TRBD1 covers 7 bases. The J segment lost 4 bases and the V segment lost 5 bases, leaving 11 bases of the junction unmatched. Per germline, CDR1 SGHTA and CDR2 FQGNSA. The CDR3 totals 15 residues. This CDR3 is CASSLSGTETYEQYF. The CDR3 DNA follows: TGTGCCAGCAGCCTGTCCGGGACAGAGACTTACGAGCAGTACTTC. Filled out from reference TRBV7-2 and TRBJ2-7, the complete variable domain reads GAGVSQSPSNKVTEKGKDVELRCDPISGHTALYWYRQSLGQGLEFLIYFQGNSAPDKSGLPSDRFSAERTGGSVSTLTIQRTQQEDSAVYLCASSLSGTETYEQYFGPGTRLTVT.

This sequence joins TRBV19 and TRBJ1-1; tentatively, D is TRBD1 (6 bases). V lost 3 bases and J 1 base, leaving 9 bases between the germline ends. The CDR3 contains 14 residues. Germline lookup yields CDR1 LNHDA and CDR2 SQIVND (reference sequence). The CDR3 DNA reads as TGTGCCAGTAGTATCCAGGGGACGAACACTGAAGCTTTCTTT. It encodes CASSIQGTNTEAFF.

This clone was seen only once. The chain carries TRBV5-8 and TRBJ1-1, with 9 bases identical to TRBD1. The CDR3 is 16 residues long. After removal of 4 bases from V and 1 base from J, the junction contained 8 bases not matched to a gene. CDR1 and CDR2 (germline): SGHTS, YDEGEE. For the CDR3, the DNA is TGTGCCAGCAGCCTTCGGACAGGGGCGACGAACACTGAAGCTTTCTTT. Its protein product is CASSLRTGATNTEAFF.

The V call is TRBV6-1, the J call TRBJ1-2; a possible D gene is TRBD1 (6 bases). The germline V gene has CDR1 MNHNS and CDR2 SASEGT. This CDR3 spans 15 amino acids. V was shortened by 2 bases and J by 0 bases, with 10 bases between the two germline ends. The CDR3 sequence: CASSESGTPNYGYTF. The DNA of the CDR3 is TGTGCCAGCAGTGAATCGGGGACACCTAACTATGGCTACACCTTC.

V is TRBV28 and J is TRBJ1-6; TRBD1 is a possible D gene (6 bases). This CDR3 has 14 residues. Germline V lookup: CDR1 MDHEN, CDR2 SYDVKM. V was pared by 2 bases and J by 7 bases, with 9 bases between. CDR3 sequence: CASSLGQKNSPLHF. CDR3 sequence (DNA): TGTGCCAGCAGTTTAGGACAGAAAAATTCACCCCTCCACTTT.

V usage is TRBV19 and J usage is TRBJ1-5; D is unresolved. V lost 5 bases and J 11 bases, leaving 19 bases between the germline ends. Germline V gene sequence: CDR1 LNHDA, CDR2 SQIVND (reference sequence). The CDR3 runs to 14 residues. The CDR3 sequence is CASSPTRPSWTQHF. As DNA, the CDR3 is TGTGCCAGTAGTCCGACCCGACCGTCATGGACCCAGCATTTT.

The V gene is TRBV27, the J gene TRBJ2-1, with 9 positions matching TRBD2. The germline V gene encodes CDR1 MNHEY and CDR2 SMNVEV (reference sequence). V gave up 2 bases and J gave up 6 bases; unmatched junction bases: 5. This CDR3 contains 15 residues. Here the CDR3 DNA reads TGTGCCAGCAGTTTAACAGCGGGGGGAGTCAATGAGCAGTTCTTC. It is translated as CASSLTAGGVNEQFF.

The genes are TRBV7-9 and TRBJ2-1; D is ambiguous. The CDR3 is 11 residues long. CDR1 and CDR2 (germline): SEHNR, FQNEAQ (reference sequence). The V and J ends lost 5 bases and 10 bases respectively, with 9 bases between them. The CDR3 sequence is CASSVRGEQFF. The DNA for the CDR3 is TGTGCCAGCAGCGTCCGAGGCGAGCAGTTCTTC.

The genes are TRBV7-9 and TRBJ2-1; 7 nucleotides agree with TRBD1. This CDR3 spans 12 amino acids. Germline CDR1 reads SEHNR; CDR2 reads FQNEAQ (reference sequence). Losses at the gene ends were 5 bases for V and 7 bases for J; bases not matched to a gene: 2. CDR3 sequence: CASSPQGNEQFF. For the CDR3, the DNA is TGTGCCAGCAGCCCACAGGGGAATGAGCAGTTCTTC.